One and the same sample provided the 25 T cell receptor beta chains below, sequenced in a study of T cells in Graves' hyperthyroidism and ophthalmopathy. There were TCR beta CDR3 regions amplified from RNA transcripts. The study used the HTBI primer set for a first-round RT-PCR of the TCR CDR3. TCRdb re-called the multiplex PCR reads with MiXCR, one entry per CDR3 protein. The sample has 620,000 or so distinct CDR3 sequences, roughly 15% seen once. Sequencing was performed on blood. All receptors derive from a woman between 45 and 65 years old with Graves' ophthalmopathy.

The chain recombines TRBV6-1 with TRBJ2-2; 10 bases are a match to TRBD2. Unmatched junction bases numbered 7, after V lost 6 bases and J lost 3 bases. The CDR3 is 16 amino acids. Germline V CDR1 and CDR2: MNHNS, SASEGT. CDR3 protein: CASRQTSGKDTGELFF. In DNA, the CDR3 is TGTGCCAGCAGACAAACTAGCGGGAAGGACACCGGGGAGCTGTTTTTT.

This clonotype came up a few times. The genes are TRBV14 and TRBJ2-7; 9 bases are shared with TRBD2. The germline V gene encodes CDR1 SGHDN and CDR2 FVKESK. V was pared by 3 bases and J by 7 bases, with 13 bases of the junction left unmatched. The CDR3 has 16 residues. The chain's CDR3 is CASSHLAGGNWGEQYF. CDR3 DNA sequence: TGTGCCAGCAGCCACTTGGCGGGAGGGAATTGGGGAGAGCAGTACTTC.

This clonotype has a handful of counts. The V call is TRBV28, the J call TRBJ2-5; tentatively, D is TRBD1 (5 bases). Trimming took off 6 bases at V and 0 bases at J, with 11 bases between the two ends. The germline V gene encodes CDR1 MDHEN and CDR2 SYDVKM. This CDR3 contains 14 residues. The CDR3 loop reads CASRGYRYQETQYF. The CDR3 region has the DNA TGTGCCAGCAGAGGGTACAGGTACCAAGAGACCCAGTACTTC.

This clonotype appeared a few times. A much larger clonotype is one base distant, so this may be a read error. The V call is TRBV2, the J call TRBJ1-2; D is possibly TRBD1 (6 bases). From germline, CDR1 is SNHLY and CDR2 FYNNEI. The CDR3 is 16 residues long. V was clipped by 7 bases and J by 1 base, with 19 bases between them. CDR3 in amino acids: CASTPGHAPDNYGYTF. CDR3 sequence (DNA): TGTGCCAGCACCCCGGGACATGCCCCGGATAACTATGGCTACACCTTC.

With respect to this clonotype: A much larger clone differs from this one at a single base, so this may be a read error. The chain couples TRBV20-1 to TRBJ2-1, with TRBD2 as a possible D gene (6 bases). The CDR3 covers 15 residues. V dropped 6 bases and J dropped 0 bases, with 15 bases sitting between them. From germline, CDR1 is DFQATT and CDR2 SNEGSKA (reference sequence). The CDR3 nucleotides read TGCAGTGCCCACCTAGCGACCTCCTCCTACAATGAGCAGTTCTTC. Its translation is CSAHLATSSYNEQFF.

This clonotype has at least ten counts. The CDR3, as DNA: TGTGCCAGCAGCTTATCTAGCGGGCGTAGCGCCTACGAGCAGTACTTC. It specifies CASSLSSGRSAYEQYF. This chain connects TRBV7-2 to TRBJ2-7; 8 positions match TRBD2. V lost 2 bases and J lost 2; bases outside the gene matches: 8. The CDR3 contains 16 residues. The germline V gene has CDR1 SGHTA and CDR2 FQGNSA.

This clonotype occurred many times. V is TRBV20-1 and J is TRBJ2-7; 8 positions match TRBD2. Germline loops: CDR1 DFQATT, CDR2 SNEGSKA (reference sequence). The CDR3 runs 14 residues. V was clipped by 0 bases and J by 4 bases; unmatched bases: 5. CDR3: CSARDAQREYEQYF. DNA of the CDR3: TGCAGTGCTAGAGATGCCCAGCGGGAGTACGAGCAGTACTTC.

The CDR3 DNA follows: TGCGCCAGCAGCCAAGATTATGGCGATACGCAGTATTTT. It specifies CASSQDYGDTQYF. The chain carries TRBV4-1 and TRBJ2-3; D call uncertain. CDR1 is MGHRA, CDR2 YSYEKL, per germline. The CDR3 is 13 amino acids. Trimming cost V 0 bases and J 6 bases, with 7 bases left between them.

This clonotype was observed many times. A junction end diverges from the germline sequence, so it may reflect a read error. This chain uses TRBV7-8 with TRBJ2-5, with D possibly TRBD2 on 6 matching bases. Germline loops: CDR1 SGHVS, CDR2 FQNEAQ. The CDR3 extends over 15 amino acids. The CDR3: CASNLEGGNQETQYF. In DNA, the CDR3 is TGTGCCAGCAACTTAGAGGGAGGTAACCAAGAGACCCAGTACTTC.

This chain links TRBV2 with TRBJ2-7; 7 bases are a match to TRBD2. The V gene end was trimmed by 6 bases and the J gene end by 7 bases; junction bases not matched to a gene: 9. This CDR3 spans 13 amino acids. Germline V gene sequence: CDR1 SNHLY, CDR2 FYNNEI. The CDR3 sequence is CASSAPTSTEQYF. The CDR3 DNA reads TGTGCCAGCAGCGCCCCGACTAGCACTGAGCAGTACTTC.

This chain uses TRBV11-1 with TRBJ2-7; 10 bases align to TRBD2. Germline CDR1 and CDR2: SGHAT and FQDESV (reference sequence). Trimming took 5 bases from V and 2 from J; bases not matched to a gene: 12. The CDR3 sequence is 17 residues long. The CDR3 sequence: CASSPWTGTSVPYEQYF. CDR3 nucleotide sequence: TGTGCCAGCAGCCCCTGGACCGGGACTAGCGTTCCCTACGAGCAGTACTTC.

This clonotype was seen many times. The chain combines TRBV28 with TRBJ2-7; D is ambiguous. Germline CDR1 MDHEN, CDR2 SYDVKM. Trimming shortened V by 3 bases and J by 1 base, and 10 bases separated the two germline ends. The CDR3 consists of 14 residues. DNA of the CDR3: TGTGCCAGCAGTTTTGGTACTCAATCCTACGAGCAGTACTTC. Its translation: CASSFGTQSYEQYF.

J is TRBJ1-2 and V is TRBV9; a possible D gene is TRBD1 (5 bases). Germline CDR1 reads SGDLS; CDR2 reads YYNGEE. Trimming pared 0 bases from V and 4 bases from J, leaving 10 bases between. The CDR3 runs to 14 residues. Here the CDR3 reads CASSVESGAYGYTF. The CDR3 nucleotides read TGTGCCAGCAGCGTAGAGTCCGGGGCCTATGGCTACACCTTC.

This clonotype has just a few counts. CDR3 sequence reads: CASSHRDSIYTGELFF. In DNA, the CDR3 is TGTGCCAGCAGCCATAGGGACAGTATCTACACCGGGGAGCTGTTTTTT. The chain combines TRBV3-1 with TRBJ2-2; TRBD1 aligns across 7 bases. Trimming removed 3 bases from V and 3 bases from J; junction bases left unmatched: 7. Germline lookup yields CDR1 LGHDT and CDR2 YNNKEL (reference sequence). The CDR3 is made up of 16 amino acids.

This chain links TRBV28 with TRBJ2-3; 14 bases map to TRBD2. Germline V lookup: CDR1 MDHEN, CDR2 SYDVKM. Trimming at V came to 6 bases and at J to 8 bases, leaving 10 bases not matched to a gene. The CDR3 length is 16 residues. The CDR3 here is CASSRGTSGSLFTQYF. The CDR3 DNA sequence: TGTGCCAGCAGCCGGGGGACTAGCGGGAGTCTTTTTACGCAGTATTTT. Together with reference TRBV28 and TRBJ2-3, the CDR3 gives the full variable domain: DVKVTQSSRYLVKRTGEKVFLECVQDMDHENMFWYRQDPGLGLRLIYFSYDVKMKEKGDIPEGYSVSREKKERFSLILESASTNQTSMYLCASSRGTSGSLFTQYFGPGTRLTVL.

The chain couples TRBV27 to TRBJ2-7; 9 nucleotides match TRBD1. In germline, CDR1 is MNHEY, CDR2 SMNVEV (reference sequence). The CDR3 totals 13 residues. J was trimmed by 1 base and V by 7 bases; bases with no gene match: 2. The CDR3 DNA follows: TGTGCCAGCATAGGACAGGGGTCCTACGAGCAGTACTTC. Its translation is CASIGQGSYEQYF.

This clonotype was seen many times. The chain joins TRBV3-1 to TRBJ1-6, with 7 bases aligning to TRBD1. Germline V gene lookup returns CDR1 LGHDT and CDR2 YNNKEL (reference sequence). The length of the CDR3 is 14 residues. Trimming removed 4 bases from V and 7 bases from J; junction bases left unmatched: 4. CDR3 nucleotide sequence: TGTGCCAGCAGCCGGGGACAGTCAAATTCACCCCTCCACTTT. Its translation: CASSRGQSNSPLHF. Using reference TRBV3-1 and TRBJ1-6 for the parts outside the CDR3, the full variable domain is DTAVSQTPKYLVTQMGNDKSIKCEQNLGHDTMYWYKQDSKKFLKIMFSYNNKELIINETVPNRFSPKSPDKAHLNLHINSLELGDSAVYFCASSRGQSNSPLHFGNGTRLTVT.

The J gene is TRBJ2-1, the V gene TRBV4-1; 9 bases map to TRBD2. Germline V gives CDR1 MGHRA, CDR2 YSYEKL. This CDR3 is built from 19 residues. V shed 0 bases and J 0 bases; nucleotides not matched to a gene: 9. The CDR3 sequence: CASSQDGLAGQSSYNEQFF. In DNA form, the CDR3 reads TGCGCCAGCAGCCAAGATGGGCTAGCGGGACAGAGCTCCTACAATGAGCAGTTCTTC.

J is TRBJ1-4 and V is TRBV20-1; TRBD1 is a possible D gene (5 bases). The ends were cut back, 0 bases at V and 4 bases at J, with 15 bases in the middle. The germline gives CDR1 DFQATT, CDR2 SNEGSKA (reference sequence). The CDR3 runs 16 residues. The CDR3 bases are TGCAGTGCTAGAGATCTCGCGGGACCGAGTAATGAAAAACTGTTTTTT. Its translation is CSARDLAGPSNEKLFF.

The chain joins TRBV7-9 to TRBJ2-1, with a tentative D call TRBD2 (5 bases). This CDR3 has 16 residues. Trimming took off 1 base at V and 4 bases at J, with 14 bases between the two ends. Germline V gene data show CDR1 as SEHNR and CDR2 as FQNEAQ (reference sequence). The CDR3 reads CASSLGPSRSYNEQFF. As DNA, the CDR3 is TGTGCCAGCAGCTTAGGACCTAGCAGATCTTACAATGAGCAGTTCTTC.

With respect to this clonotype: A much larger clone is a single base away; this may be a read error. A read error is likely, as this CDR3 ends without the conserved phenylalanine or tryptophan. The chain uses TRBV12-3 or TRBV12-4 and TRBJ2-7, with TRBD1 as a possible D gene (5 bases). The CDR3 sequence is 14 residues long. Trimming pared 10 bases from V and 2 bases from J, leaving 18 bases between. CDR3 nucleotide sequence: TGTGCCACCAAGGTGGGGCAGGGCACCTACGAGCAGTACCTC. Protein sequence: CATKVGQGTYEQYL.

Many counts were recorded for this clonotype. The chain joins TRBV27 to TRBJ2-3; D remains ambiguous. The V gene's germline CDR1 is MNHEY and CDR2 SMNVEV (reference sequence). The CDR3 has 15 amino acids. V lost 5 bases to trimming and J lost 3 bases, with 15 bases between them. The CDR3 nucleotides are TGTGCCAGCAGTCTACGGGCTAGAGGAACAGATACGCAGTATTTT. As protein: CASSLRARGTDTQYF.

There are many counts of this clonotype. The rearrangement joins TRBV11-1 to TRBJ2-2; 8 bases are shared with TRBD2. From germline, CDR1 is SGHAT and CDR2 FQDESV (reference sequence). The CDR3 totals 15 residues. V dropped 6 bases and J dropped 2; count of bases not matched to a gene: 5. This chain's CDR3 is CASSLLADNTGELFF. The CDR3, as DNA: TGTGCCAGCAGTTTACTAGCGGATAACACCGGGGAGCTGTTTTTT.

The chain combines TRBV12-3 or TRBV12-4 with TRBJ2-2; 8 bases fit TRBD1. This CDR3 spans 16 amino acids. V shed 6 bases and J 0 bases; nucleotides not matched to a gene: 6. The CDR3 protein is CASRQGGGANTGELFF. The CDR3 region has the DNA TGTGCCAGCAGACAGGGGGGCGGGGCGAACACCGGGGAGCTGTTTTTT.

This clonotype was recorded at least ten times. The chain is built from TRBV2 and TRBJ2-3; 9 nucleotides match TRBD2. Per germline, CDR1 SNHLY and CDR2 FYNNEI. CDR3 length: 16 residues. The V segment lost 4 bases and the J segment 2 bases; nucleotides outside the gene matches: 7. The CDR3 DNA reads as TGTGCCAGCAGTGTGCTAGCGGGACCACTCACAGATACGCAGTATTTT. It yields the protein CASSVLAGPLTDTQYF. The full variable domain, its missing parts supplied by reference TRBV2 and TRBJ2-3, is EPEVTQTPSHQVTQMGQEVILRCVPISNHLYFYWYRQILGQKVEFLVSFYNNEISEKSEIFDDQFSVERPDGSNFTLKIRSTKLEDSAMYFCASSVLAGPLTDTQYFGPGTRLTVL.